This T cell receptor beta chain was recorded in a study of type 1 regulatory T cells. Across the study: T-allo10 is an in vitro-generated, Tr1-enriched CD4 T cell product specific for alloantigen.

TCRdb analysed the reads with MiXCR anew, one entry per CDR3 protein. Seen here are tens of thousands of distinct CDR3 sequences, approximately 60% observed once, and the top ten hold less than 2%. This clonotype turned up a few times. The antigen is unknown. General study points: Compared with non-type 1 regulatory T cells, type 1 regulatory T cells showed a more restricted TCR repertoire.

Germline V lookup: CDR1 MNHNS, CDR2 SASEGT. The CDR3 contains 15 residues. V gave up 3 bases and J gave up 2 bases, with 12 bases separating them. The sample comprised cultured non-Tr1 T cells, either the whole culture or a sorted T cell fraction (not recorded which). The chain employs TRBV6-1 and TRBJ2-3; TRBD2 is a possible D gene (6 bases). This receptor was taken from a human donor in good health. CDR3 protein: CASSEYGSNTDTQYF. The CDR3 region has the DNA TGTGCCAGCAGTGAGTACGGGAGCAACACAGATACGCAGTATTTT.